This is a list of T cell receptor beta chains from one sample in a study of blood T cell repertoires in COVID-19. Some clones are missing from TCRdb's copy, which holds only in-frame ones; the method was immunoSEQ multiplex PCR. The sample gives 81,000 or so clones, roughly 82% of which show up once; approximately 8% is in the top ten. The specimen sequenced was peripheral blood. These receptor sequences come from a man over 45 with active COVID-19. Both conserved end residues are part of each CDR3. The order of the fields is D gene, V gene, J gene, clone size, CDR3 protein, CDR3 DNA. A D gene is named only where the DNA matches it firmly. Only part of the rows carry a size: once, few, many, or a class if the clone is expanded.

NA	TRBV19	TRBJ1-2	once	CASSIGTNYGYTF	TGTGCCAGTAGCATCGGGACAAACTATGGCTACACCTTC
NA	TRBV28	TRBJ1-5	NA	CASSLERTAAWNQPQHF	TGTGCCAGCAGTCTAGAAAGGACAGCGGCCTGGAATCAGCCCCAGCATTTT
NA	TRBV30	TRBJ2-2	NA	CAWSHYLTGELFF	TGTGCCTGGAGTCATTATCTAACCGGGGAGCTGTTTTTT
NA	TRBV21-1	TRBJ2-7	NA	CARTGSEQYF	TGTGCCAGGACAGGTTCAGAGCAGTACTTC
NA	TRBV13	TRBJ1-2	NA	CASSLQLSYGYTF	TGTGCCAGCAGCTTGCAACTTAGCTATGGCTACACCTTC
TRBD1	TRBV18	TRBJ2-5	NA	CASSRSGGAETQYF	TGTGCCAGCTCAAGGTCAGGGGGCGCAGAGACCCAGTACTTC
TRBD2	TRBV3-1/TRBV3-2	TRBJ2-1	NA	CASSQDSLAGAYNEQFF	TGTGCCAGCAGCCAAGATAGTCTAGCGGGGGCCTACAATGAGCAGTTCTTC
NA	TRBV6-5	TRBJ1-6	NA	CASSGQLDNSPLHF	TGTGCCAGCAGCGGACAGCTGGATAATTCACCCCTCCACTTT
TRBD2	TRBV6-5	TRBJ2-1	NA	CASRTSGGINEQFF	TGTGCCAGCAGGACTAGCGGGGGGATCAATGAGCAGTTCTTC
NA	TRBV7-9	TRBJ1-1	NA	CASKRGLNTEAFF	TGTGCCTCGAAAAGGGGGTTGAACACTGAAGCTTTCTTT
TRBD1	TRBV19	TRBJ2-7	NA	CASSSRDRTYEQYF	TGTGCCAGTAGTTCCCGGGACAGAACCTACGAGCAGTACTTC
NA	TRBV3-1/TRBV3-2	TRBJ2-5	NA	CASEGETQYF	TGTGCCAGCGAGGGAGAGACCCAGTACTTC
NA	TRBV5-1	TRBJ1-1	NA	CASSLGQEVKAFF	TGCGCCAGCAGCTTGGGACAGGAGGTAAAAGCTTTCTTT
TRBD2	TRBV28	TRBJ2-3	NA	CASSPFRDYNTDTQYF	TGTGCCAGCAGTCCCTTCCGGGACTATAACACAGATACGCAGTATTTT
TRBD1	TRBV7-2	TRBJ1-3	NA	CASSYKTGGGNTIYF	TGTGCCAGCAGCTACAAAACAGGGGGAGGAAACACCATATATTTT
NA	TRBV5-1	TRBJ2-2	NA	CASSVTWGGTGELFF	TGCGCCAGCAGCGTCACGTGGGGCGGCACCGGGGAGCTGTTTTTT
TRBD1	TRBV18	TRBJ1-5	NA	CASSPGQNQPQHF	TGTGCCAGCTCACCGGGACAGAATCAGCCCCAGCATTTT
NA	TRBV10-2	TRBJ2-7	NA	CTSSLRSSEQYF	TGCACCAGCAGCCTAAGATCGAGCGAGCAGTACTTC
TRBD2	TRBV11-3	TRBJ2-3	NA	CASSFKTTSGSTDTQYF	TGTGCCAGCAGCTTCAAAACGACTAGCGGGAGTACAGATACGCAGTATTTT
TRBD1	TRBV5-6	TRBJ2-1	NA	CASSPAGTGMFNEQFF	TGTGCCAGCAGCCCCGCCGGGACAGGGATGTTCAATGAGCAGTTCTTC
NA	TRBV5-5	TRBJ1-1	NA	CASSEQQNTEAFF	TGTGCCAGCAGCGAACAACAGAACACTGAAGCTTTCTTT
NA	TRBV7-9	TRBJ1-1	NA	CASSLGRDGRMNTEAFF	TGTGCCAGCAGCTTAGGGAGGGACGGGAGAATGAACACTGAAGCTTTCTTT
NA	TRBV5-4	TRBJ2-2	NA	CASSPTSRGFSTGELFF	TGTGCCAGCAGCCCAACATCAAGGGGTTTTAGCACCGGGGAGCTGTTTTTT
TRBD1	TRBV6-2/TRBV6-3	TRBJ1-2	NA	CASSDRGRYGYTF	TGTGCCAGCAGCGACAGGGGTCGTTATGGCTACACCTTC
TRBD1	TRBV6-6	TRBJ2-7	NA	CASSFDRDSSYEQYF	TGTGCCAGCAGTTTCGACAGGGATTCCTCCTACGAGCAGTACTTC
NA	TRBV21-1	TRBJ2-2	NA	CASSKVGREDGNTGELFF	TGTGCCAGCAGCAAAGTGGGGCGAGAGGACGGGAACACCGGGGAGCTGTTTTTT
NA	TRBV4-2	TRBJ2-1	NA	CASSRRGMGENDEQFF	TGTGCCAGCAGCCGCCGGGGGATGGGGGAGAACGATGAGCAGTTCTTC
TRBD1	TRBV19	TRBJ1-2	NA	CASSIGTGGYTF	TGTGCCAGTAGTATAGGGACAGGAGGCTACACCTTC
NA	TRBV18	TRBJ1-3	NA	CASSKPDGRSGNTIYF	TGTGCCAGCTCAAAACCTGATGGGCGCTCTGGAAACACCATATATTTT
NA	TRBV11-2	TRBJ1-3	NA	CASRHENGNTIYF	TGTGCCAGCAGACACGAAAACGGAAACACCATATATTTT
NA	TRBV7-8	TRBJ1-5	NA	CASSLGYAAAYSNQPQHF	TGTGCCAGCAGCCTCGGGTACGCAGCCGCCTATAGCAATCAGCCCCAGCATTTT
NA	TRBV2	TRBJ1-4	NA	CASRRGGGRTNEKLFF	TGTGCCAGCAGACGCGGGGGCGGGAGGACTAATGAAAAACTGTTTTTT
NA	TRBV2	TRBJ1-5	NA	CASKGVSNQPQHF	TGTGCCAGCAAAGGGGTTAGCAATCAGCCCCAGCATTTT
TRBD2	TRBV29-1	TRBJ2-1	once	CSVEVETAGAVGEQFF	TGCAGCGTTGAAGTAGAGACGGCGGGAGCAGTCGGTGAGCAGTTCTTC
NA	TRBV9	TRBJ2-7	few	CASSVDLGGEQYF	TGTGCCAGCAGCGTAGACCTGGGAGGAGAGCAGTACTTC
TRBD2	TRBV18	TRBJ2-1	NA	CASSPITGGISYNEQFF	TGTGCCAGCTCACCTATAACCGGGGGGATCTCCTACAATGAGCAGTTCTTC
NA	TRBV11-2	TRBJ1-5	NA	CASSLDTVGDSNQPQHF	TGTGCCAGCAGCTTAGATACAGTGGGTGATAGCAATCAGCCCCAGCATTTT
TRBD2	TRBV19	TRBJ2-4	NA	CASSILAGAGRGVKNIQYF	TGTGCCAGTAGTATCCTAGCGGGGGCCGGCAGAGGGGTCAAAAACATTCAGTACTTC